A selection of T cell receptor beta chains follows, all from one sample in a study of T cells after yellow fever vaccination. In TCRdb, the 5' RACE reads were re-called with MiXCR into one record per CDR3 protein. The table has 450,000 to 650,000 distinct CDR3 sequences, 21% seen once. Here the sequenced sample was PBMCs, taken 21 days after the first yellow fever vaccination. The receptor source for this set is a man younger than 35 who received the YFV17D yellow fever vaccine. Each CDR3 is given with its conserved first and last residue. The order of the fields is CDR3 protein, J gene, V gene, clone size. Clone size is not always given. Where it is, it says once, few, many or a class for expanded clones.

cdr3_aa: CASRKPDSPLHF
j_call: TRBJ1-6
v_call: TRBV3-1
clone_size: many

cdr3_aa: CASSQGSFEAFF
j_call: TRBJ1-1
v_call: TRBV4-2
clone_size: NA

cdr3_aa: CASSYPREGLSYGYTF
j_call: TRBJ1-2
v_call: TRBV7-9
clone_size: NA

cdr3_aa: CATSDPEEMKETQYF
j_call: TRBJ2-5
v_call: TRBV24-1
clone_size: NA

cdr3_aa: CASSYGPINTF
j_call: TRBJ1-2
v_call: TRBV5-6
clone_size: few

cdr3_aa: CAGGSGANVLTF
j_call: TRBJ2-6
v_call: TRBV12-3/TRBV12-4
clone_size: NA

cdr3_aa: CASRGQGNNEQFF
j_call: TRBJ2-1
v_call: TRBV4-3
clone_size: NA

cdr3_aa: CASSWTLTQYF
j_call: TRBJ2-3
v_call: TRBV12-3/TRBV12-4
clone_size: few

cdr3_aa: CASSPSPLNTEAFF
j_call: TRBJ1-1
v_call: TRBV18
clone_size: few

cdr3_aa: CASTGGVTQYF
j_call: TRBJ2-5
v_call: TRBV19
clone_size: NA

cdr3_aa: CASSRPILGVGTEAFF
j_call: TRBJ1-1
v_call: TRBV7-9
clone_size: NA

cdr3_aa: CAISESLGTGAYEQYF
j_call: TRBJ2-7
v_call: TRBV10-3
clone_size: few

cdr3_aa: CASSLESSGNTIYF
j_call: TRBJ1-3
v_call: TRBV5-6
clone_size: few

cdr3_aa: CISTGRLNEQFF
j_call: TRBJ2-1
v_call: TRBV29-1
clone_size: NA

cdr3_aa: CASKGPLGGGFTEAFF
j_call: TRBJ1-1
v_call: TRBV2
clone_size: NA

cdr3_aa: CASSLERRGGDTQYF
j_call: TRBJ2-3
v_call: TRBV5-1
clone_size: NA

cdr3_aa: CASSLRQGTLSYQPQHF
j_call: TRBJ1-5
v_call: TRBV12-3/TRBV12-4
clone_size: NA

cdr3_aa: CASSFIAGGPTLNEQFF
j_call: TRBJ2-1
v_call: TRBV5-1
clone_size: NA

cdr3_aa: CASPSRNQPQHF
j_call: TRBJ1-5
v_call: TRBV27
clone_size: few

cdr3_aa: CASSSYLGGPNYGYTF
j_call: TRBJ1-2
v_call: TRBV7-2
clone_size: many

cdr3_aa: CASSEGMGSGGAHEQFF
j_call: TRBJ2-1
v_call: TRBV27
clone_size: few

cdr3_aa: CASSLTPSYSGNTIYF
j_call: TRBJ1-3
v_call: TRBV27
clone_size: NA

cdr3_aa: CASSLFTGGYYGYTF
j_call: TRBJ1-2
v_call: TRBV11-2
clone_size: NA

cdr3_aa: CASSQKGAETQYF
j_call: TRBJ2-5
v_call: TRBV3-1
clone_size: few

cdr3_aa: CASSLVPGGAGNTDTQYF
j_call: TRBJ2-3
v_call: TRBV7-7
clone_size: few

cdr3_aa: CSVDKLNTEAFF
j_call: TRBJ1-1
v_call: TRBV29-1
clone_size: NA

cdr3_aa: CASSAGTGNEQFF
j_call: TRBJ2-1
v_call: TRBV9
clone_size: NA

cdr3_aa: CASSYWSIGNEQFF
j_call: TRBJ2-1
v_call: TRBV6-2/TRBV6-3
clone_size: NA

cdr3_aa: CASSYSTNYNEQFF
j_call: TRBJ2-1
v_call: TRBV6-5
clone_size: many

cdr3_aa: CASSLSGTGLTGELFF
j_call: TRBJ2-2
v_call: TRBV27
clone_size: few

cdr3_aa: CAREGQFPYEQYF
j_call: TRBJ2-7
v_call: TRBV30
clone_size: once

cdr3_aa: CSASPHSGGPFF
j_call: TRBJ2-1
v_call: TRBV20-1
clone_size: few

cdr3_aa: CASSLEVGAGTQYF
j_call: TRBJ2-5
v_call: TRBV7-6
clone_size: few

cdr3_aa: CASSLRVGPGQTKNTEAFF
j_call: TRBJ1-1
v_call: TRBV7-2
clone_size: few

cdr3_aa: CSVDRDRDTDTQYF
j_call: TRBJ2-3
v_call: TRBV29-1
clone_size: few

cdr3_aa: CASSLALGEQFF
j_call: TRBJ2-1
v_call: TRBV7-2
clone_size: NA

cdr3_aa: CASSYVNRGYEQYF
j_call: TRBJ2-7
v_call: TRBV6-2/TRBV6-3
clone_size: few

cdr3_aa: CASRPPAGLGRSYNEQFF
j_call: TRBJ2-1
v_call: TRBV11-2
clone_size: many

cdr3_aa: CASSPNLIVGGSEQFF
j_call: TRBJ2-1
v_call: TRBV18
clone_size: few

cdr3_aa: CASSLVGGVYNEQFF
j_call: TRBJ2-1
v_call: TRBV7-2
clone_size: few

cdr3_aa: CASSLRSYTGELFF
j_call: TRBJ2-2
v_call: TRBV3-1
clone_size: NA

cdr3_aa: CASSSAIGNTIYF
j_call: TRBJ1-3
v_call: TRBV5-5
clone_size: few